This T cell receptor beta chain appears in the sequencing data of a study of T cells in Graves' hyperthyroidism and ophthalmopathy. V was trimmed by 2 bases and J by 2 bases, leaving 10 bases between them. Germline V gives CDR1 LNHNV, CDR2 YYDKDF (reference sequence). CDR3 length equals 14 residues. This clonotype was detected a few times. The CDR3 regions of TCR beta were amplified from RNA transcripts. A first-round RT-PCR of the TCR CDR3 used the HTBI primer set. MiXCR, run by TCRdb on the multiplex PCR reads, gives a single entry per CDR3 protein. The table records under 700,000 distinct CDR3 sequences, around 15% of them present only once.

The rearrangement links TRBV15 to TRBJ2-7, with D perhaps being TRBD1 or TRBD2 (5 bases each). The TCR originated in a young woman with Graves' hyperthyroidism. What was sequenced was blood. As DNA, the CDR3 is TGTGCCACCAGCAGATCCCGGGGCACCTACGAGCAGTACTTC. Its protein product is CATSRSRGTYEQYF.